What follows are 3 T cell receptor beta chains derived from one specimen sequenced in a study of T cells after somatic rescue of genetic block. The table came from immunoSEQ multiplex PCR; TCRdb's copy has only in-frame clones and leaves some out. The sample includes about 67,000 clones, under 95% of them seen just once. The specimen sequenced was peripheral blood mononuclear cells (PBMCs). These receptors all stem from a middle-aged man.

J is TRBJ2-7 and V is TRBV10-2; 8 bases align to TRBD1. The junction had 6 bases not matched to a gene; V was cut back by 6 bases and J by 2 bases. Germline CDR1 is WSHSY and CDR2 is SAAADI. This CDR3 spans 14 amino acids. The CDR3 loop is CASSPGQGPYEQYF. In nucleotides, the CDR3 is TGCGCCAGCAGCCCAGGACAGGGACCCTACGAGCAGTACTTC.

The genes are TRBV2 and TRBJ2-2; D is possibly TRBD1 (6 bases). CDR3 length equals 14 residues. The germline gives CDR1 SNHLY, CDR2 FYNNEI. The V gene lost 6 bases and the J gene lost 0 bases, with 8 bases spanning the gap. The CDR3 nucleotides read TGTGCCAGCAGCGGGACACCGAACACCGGGGAGCTGTTTTTT. This gives the protein CASSGTPNTGELFF.

V is TRBV2 and J is TRBJ2-3, with D unresolved. The CDR3 extends over 15 amino acids. Germline V gene sequence: CDR1 SNHLY, CDR2 FYNNEI. Trimming stripped 2 bases from V and 2 bases from J, with 11 bases between. The CDR3 region is CASSERAETTDTQYF. CDR3 bases: TGTGCCAGCAGTGAACGGGCGGAAACCACAGATACGCAGTATTTT.